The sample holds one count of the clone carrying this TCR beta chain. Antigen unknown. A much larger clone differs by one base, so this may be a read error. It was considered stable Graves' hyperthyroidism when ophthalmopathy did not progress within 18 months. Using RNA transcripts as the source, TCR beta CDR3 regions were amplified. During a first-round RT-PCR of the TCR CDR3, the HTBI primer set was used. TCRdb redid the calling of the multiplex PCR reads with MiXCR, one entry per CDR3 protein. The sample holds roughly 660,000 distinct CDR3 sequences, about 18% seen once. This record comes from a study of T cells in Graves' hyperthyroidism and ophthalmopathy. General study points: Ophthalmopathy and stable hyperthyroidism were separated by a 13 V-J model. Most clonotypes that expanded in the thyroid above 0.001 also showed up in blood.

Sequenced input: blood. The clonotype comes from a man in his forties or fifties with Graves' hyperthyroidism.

In DNA form, the CDR3 reads TGTGCCATCAGCGGGGGACTAGCCGGGGCCAACGTCCTGACTTTC. It encodes CAISGGLAGANVLTF. This chain uses TRBV27 with TRBJ2-6; 9 bases line up with TRBD2. The CDR3 totals 15 residues. Per the germline V gene, CDR1 is MNHEY and CDR2 is SMNVEV (reference sequence). The V and J ends lost 10 bases and 4 bases, in that order; junction bases with no gene match: 8.